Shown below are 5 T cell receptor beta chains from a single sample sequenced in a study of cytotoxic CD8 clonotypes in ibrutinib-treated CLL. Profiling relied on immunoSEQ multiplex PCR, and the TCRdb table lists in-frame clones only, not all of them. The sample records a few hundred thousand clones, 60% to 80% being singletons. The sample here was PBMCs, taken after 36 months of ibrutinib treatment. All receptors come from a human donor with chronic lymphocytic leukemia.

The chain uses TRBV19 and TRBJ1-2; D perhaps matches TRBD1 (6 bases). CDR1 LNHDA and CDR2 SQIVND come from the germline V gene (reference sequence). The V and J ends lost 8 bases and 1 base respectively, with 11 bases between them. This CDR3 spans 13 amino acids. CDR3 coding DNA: TGTGCCAGTCAGGGACACCTTAACTATGGCTACACCTTC. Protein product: CASQGHLNYGYTF. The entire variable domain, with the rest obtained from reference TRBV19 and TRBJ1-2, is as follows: DGGITQSPKYLFRKEGQNVTLSCEQNLNHDAMYWYRQDPGQGLRLIYYSQIVNDFQKGDIAEGYSVSREKKESFPLTVTSAQKNPTAFYLCASQGHLNYGYTFGSGTRLTVV.

CDR3 DNA sequence: TGTGCCAGCAGCTTGCACCAGGGCTACGGCACTGAAGCTTTCTTT. It translates to CASSLHQGYGTEAFF. The rearrangement links TRBV5-5 to TRBJ1-1, with D possibly matching TRBD1 (5 bases). The length of the CDR3 is 15 residues. CDR1 SGHKS and CDR2 YYEKEE come from the germline V gene (reference sequence). With 1 base removed from V and 4 bases from J, the gap between germline ends came to 14 bases.

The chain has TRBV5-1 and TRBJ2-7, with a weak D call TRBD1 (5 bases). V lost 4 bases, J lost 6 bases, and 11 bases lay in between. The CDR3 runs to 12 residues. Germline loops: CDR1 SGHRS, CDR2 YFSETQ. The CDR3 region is CASSPIGVEQYF. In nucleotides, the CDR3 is TGCGCCAGCAGCCCAATAGGGGTCGAGCAGTACTTC.

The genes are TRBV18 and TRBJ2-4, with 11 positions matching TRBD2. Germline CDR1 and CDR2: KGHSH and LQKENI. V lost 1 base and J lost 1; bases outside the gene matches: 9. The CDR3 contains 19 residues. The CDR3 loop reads CASSPLDSGRANAKNIQYF. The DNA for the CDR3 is TGTGCCAGCTCACCACTCGATAGCGGGAGGGCAAATGCCAAAAACATTCAGTACTTC.

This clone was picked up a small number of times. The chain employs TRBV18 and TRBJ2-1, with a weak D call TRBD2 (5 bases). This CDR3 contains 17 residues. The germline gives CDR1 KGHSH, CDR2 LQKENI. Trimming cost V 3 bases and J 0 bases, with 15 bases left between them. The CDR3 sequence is CASSPGLRVFSYNEQFF. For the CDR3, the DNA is TGTGCCAGCTCACCCGGGTTGAGGGTGTTCTCCTACAATGAGCAGTTCTTC.